This TCR beta chain comes out of a study of T cells in Graves' hyperthyroidism and ophthalmopathy. On the basis of clinical symptoms, serum thyroxine and TRAb, thyroid ultrasound and orbital computed tomography, diagnoses were made. 10 ml of fresh peripheral blood supplied the PBMCs. There are a few counts of this clonotype. Trimming stripped 6 bases from V and 0 bases from J, with 15 bases between. The CDR3 is 15 residues long. Germline V gene sequence: CDR1 LNHDA, CDR2 SQIVND (reference sequence). Amplified TCR beta CDR3 regions derived from RNA transcripts. HTBI primers were employed in a first-round RT-PCR of the TCR CDR3. TCRdb reprocessed the multiplex PCR reads with MiXCR, giving one entry per CDR3 protein. Of about 500,000 distinct CDR3 sequences in the sample, 15% to 20% were seen once.

The rearrangement joins TRBV19 to TRBJ2-7; D is ambiguous. The receptor's source is a woman between 25 and 40 years old with Graves' ophthalmopathy. The sequenced sample consisted of blood. The CDR3 bases are TGTGCCAGTAGCTTGGGCGGTGTTAGCTCCTACGAGCAGTACTTC. Translation gives CASSLGGVSSYEQYF.